Listed here are 21 T cell receptor beta chains from one sample, sequenced in a study of blood T cell repertoires in COVID-19. Sequencing used immunoSEQ multiplex PCR; TCRdb keeps in-frame clones, though not all of them. The top ten clones hold less than 2.5% of a sample with 150,000 or so clones, approximately 91% of them seen once. The specimen was peripheral blood. The receptors come from a man aged 18-30 years with acute or convalescent COVID-19.

The chain uses TRBV6-1 and TRBJ1-2; D remains unclear. V was clipped by 3 bases and J by 8 bases, with 22 bases between them. This CDR3 contains 16 residues. Germline CDR1 is MNHNS and CDR2 is SASEGT. The CDR3 nucleotides read TGTGCCAGCAGTGATCCCGTATCCGGTAGAGGTGGGGGCTACACCTTC. Its protein is CASSDPVSGRGGGYTF.

The chain carries TRBV30 and TRBJ1-2; TRBD1 agrees at 9 bases. The V and J ends lost 5 bases and 2 bases, in that order; junction bases with no gene match: 9. The CDR3 runs to 15 residues. Germline lookup yields CDR1 GTSNPN and CDR2 SVGIG (reference sequence). The CDR3 region has the DNA TGTGCCTGGGGGACAGGGAAGGATCGGAACTATGGCTACACCTTC. It is translated as CAWGTGKDRNYGYTF.

V usage is TRBV6-6 and J usage is TRBJ1-5, with TRBD1 identical over 9 bases. Trimming cost V 0 bases and J 3 bases; bases outside gene matches: 3. This CDR3 is built from 16 residues. The germline V gene has CDR1 MNHNY and CDR2 SVGAGI (reference sequence). CDR3 in DNA: TGTGCCAGCAGTTACTCGTGGACAGGGGACAATCAGCCCCAGCATTTT. Protein sequence: CASSYSWTGDNQPQHF.

V is TRBV29-1 and J is TRBJ2-2; 10 nucleotides match TRBD2. The CDR3 totals 14 residues. With 4 bases clipped from V and 5 bases from J, the junction kept 4 bases outside the gene matches. Germline CDR1 is SQVTM and CDR2 is ANQGSEA. The CDR3 DNA sequence: TGCAGCGTTGGGGCTAGCGGGGGAACCGGGGAGCTGTTTTTT. Translated: CSVGASGGTGELFF.

The chain is built from TRBV5-1 and TRBJ2-3, with D tentatively TRBD1 (5 bases). Trimming removed 1 base at V and 5 bases at J, with 14 bases between. Per the germline V gene, CDR1 is SGHRS and CDR2 is YFSETQ. The CDR3 sequence is 15 residues long. The CDR3 here is CASSLTDIGIDTQYF. Written as DNA, the CDR3 is TGCGCCAGCAGCTTGACGGACATAGGAATAGATACGCAGTATTTT. Using reference TRBV5-1 and TRBJ2-3 for the parts outside the CDR3, the full variable domain is KAGVTQTPRYLIKTRGQQVTLSCSPISGHRSVSWYQQTPGQGLQFLFEYFSETQRNKGNFPGRFSGRQFSNSRSEMNVSTLELGDSALYLCASSLTDIGIDTQYFGPGTRLTVL.

The chain employs TRBV5-3 and TRBJ2-5, with 9 bases lining up with TRBD1. TRBV5-3 has ORF status, its function being uncertain. Trimming took 0 bases from V and 3 from J; bases not matched to a gene: 0. CDR3 length: 14 residues. CDR3 sequence reads: CARSLGDREETQYF. As DNA, the CDR3 is TGTGCCAGAAGCTTGGGGGACAGGGAAGAGACCCAGTACTTC.

The chain has TRBV6-5 and TRBJ1-2, with no clear D. V was shortened by 7 bases and J by 7 bases, with 10 bases between the two germline ends. The CDR3 extends over 11 amino acids. Germline values: CDR1 MNHEY, CDR2 SVGAGI. CDR3 loop: CASMREGGYTF. CDR3 DNA sequence: TGTGCCAGCATGAGGGAAGGTGGCTACACCTTC.

Here the CDR3 DNA reads TGTGCCAGCAGTGAATATCTGGCAGGGGTTAATGAAAAACTGTTTTTT. Translation: CASSEYLAGVNEKLFF. The V gene is TRBV25-1, the J gene TRBJ1-4, with D possibly TRBD1 on 6 matching bases. Germline V gives CDR1 MGHDK, CDR2 SYGVNS. Trimming removed 0 bases at V and 4 bases at J, with 12 bases between. The CDR3 is made up of 16 amino acids.

This chain joins TRBV14 and TRBJ1-2; D is unresolved. CDR1 and CDR2 from the germline V gene are SGHDN and FVKESK. The length of the CDR3 is 15 residues. Trimming cost V 4 bases and J 7 bases, with 19 bases left between them. The DNA of the CDR3 is TGTGCCAGCAGCCCTAAGGCGCCTCAACGAGGTGGCTACACCTTC. It specifies CASSPKAPQRGGYTF.

V gene TRBV5-4 combines with J gene TRBJ1-6; 7 nucleotides align to TRBD1. The CDR3 consists of 15 residues. Germline V gene sequence: CDR1 SGHNT, CDR2 YYREEE (reference sequence). The ends lost 1 base at V and 6 bases at J; junction bases unmatched: 4. This CDR3 is CASSLKGAGNSPLHF. As DNA, the CDR3 is TGTGCCAGCAGCTTGAAGGGGGCTGGTAATTCACCCCTCCACTTT.

About this clone: This same CDR3 is encoded by further DNA sequences in the sample. The chain joins TRBV18 to TRBJ1-2; tentatively, D is TRBD1 (5 bases). The V and J ends lost 3 bases and 5 bases respectively, with 10 bases between them. The CDR3 contains 13 residues. From germline, CDR1 is KGHSH and CDR2 LQKENI. The CDR3 coding sequence is TGTGCCAGCTCACCTACGGGGGGATATGGCTACACCTTC. Translating gives CASSPTGGYGYTF.

V gene TRBV5-1 combines with J gene TRBJ1-3; 9 bases agree with TRBD1. The CDR3 runs 17 residues. The V gene's germline CDR1 is SGHRS and CDR2 YFSETQ. The J segment lost 0 bases and the V segment lost 3 bases, leaving 7 bases of the junction unmatched. CDR3 protein: CASSSTGGRNSGNTIYF. The CDR3 region has the DNA TGCGCCAGCAGCTCTACAGGGGGCCGTAACTCTGGAAACACCATATATTTT.

Concerning this clone: Other DNA sequences from this sample encode an identical CDR3 as well. The chain employs TRBV9 and TRBJ2-5; D possibly corresponds to TRBD2 (5 bases). CDR3 length: 13 amino acids. Germline loops: CDR1 SGDLS, CDR2 YYNGEE. V lost 2 bases, J lost 2 bases, and 7 bases lay in between. CDR3 sequence: CASSVSVQETQYF. The CDR3, as DNA: TGTGCCAGCAGCGTTAGCGTGCAAGAGACCCAGTACTTC.

The CDR3 region has the DNA TGTGCCGAGGACAGGGACCCCTACGAGCAGTACTTC. This codes for CAEDRDPYEQYF. The chain employs TRBV2 and TRBJ2-7, with 8 bases identical to TRBD1. J lost 2 bases, V lost 11 bases, and 5 bases had no gene match. The CDR3 is made up of 12 amino acids. Germline V CDR1 and CDR2: SNHLY, FYNNEI.

V and J are TRBV5-6 and TRBJ1-5; 11 bases align to TRBD1. There are 18 residues in the CDR3. The V gene's germline CDR1 is SGHDT and CDR2 YYEEEE. The junction had 8 bases not matched to a gene; V was cut back by 0 bases and J by 3 bases. CDR3 sequence: CASSLGPGQGVLNQPQHF. The CDR3 bases are TGTGCCAGCAGCTTGGGACCGGGACAGGGGGTCCTCAATCAGCCCCAGCATTTT. The whole variable domain, remainder taken from reference TRBV5-6 and TRBJ1-5, is DAGVTQSPTHLIKTRGQQVTLRCSPKSGHDTVSWYQQALGQGPQFIFQYYEEEERQRGNFPDRFSGHQFPNYSSELNVNALLLGDSALYLCASSLGPGQGVLNQPQHFGDGTRLSIL.

This clone was seen a few times. This sequence joins TRBV6-5 and TRBJ2-5; no reliable D call. CDR3 length: 11 residues. V dropped 4 bases and J dropped 7 bases, with 7 bases sitting between them. In germline, CDR1 is MNHEY, CDR2 SVGAGI. DNA of the CDR3: TGTGCCAGCAGTTTTAGAGGGACCCAGTACTTC. This codes for CASSFRGTQYF.

This clone was seen a single time. This CDR3 reads CASSDSGQGNNEQFF. As DNA, the CDR3 is TGTGCCAGCAGCGATTCGGGACAGGGGAACAATGAGCAGTTCTTC. The V gene is TRBV9, the J gene TRBJ2-1; 10 bases fit TRBD1. CDR1 is SGDLS, CDR2 YYNGEE, per germline. V trimming: 3 bases; J trimming: 5 bases; junction bases outside the gene matches: 5. CDR3 length: 15 residues.

This clone was recorded only once. The CDR3 spells CASTRTLATNEKLFF. CDR3 nucleotide sequence: TGTGCCAGTACCCGGACACTTGCAACTAATGAAAAACTGTTTTTT. J is TRBJ1-4 and V is TRBV19; weak D call: TRBD1 (5 bases). Germline CDR1 is LNHDA and CDR2 is SQIVND (reference sequence). V dropped 7 bases and J dropped 0 bases, with 12 bases sitting between them. CDR3 length: 15 amino acids.

The chain links TRBV5-1 to TRBJ1-2; the match to TRBD1 covers 8 bases. The V segment lost 0 bases and the J segment 6 bases; nucleotides outside the gene matches: 7. CDR3 size: 15 residues. Germline CDR1 reads SGHRS; CDR2 reads YFSETQ. CDR3 residues: CASSLEGRGRNGYTF. The CDR3 bases are TGCGCCAGCAGCTTGGAAGGCAGGGGGCGGAATGGCTACACCTTC.

This chain uses TRBV6-6 with TRBJ1-2; D not resolved. Trimming stripped 2 bases from V and 7 bases from J, with 20 bases between. The CDR3 sequence is 16 residues long. The V gene's germline CDR1 is MNHNY and CDR2 SVGAGI (reference sequence). The CDR3 here is CASSYGREGSAGGYTF. The CDR3 nucleotides read TGTGCCAGCAGTTACGGGAGGGAGGGTAGTGCTGGTGGCTACACCTTC.

V usage is TRBV28 and J usage is TRBJ1-6; perhaps TRBD1 as D (6 bases). The CDR3 consists of 15 residues. Germline CDR1 is MDHEN and CDR2 is SYDVKM. Trimming left V 2 bases short and J 7 bases short, with 12 bases between. The CDR3 sequence: CASSLRPGTNSPLHF. Written as DNA, the CDR3 is TGTGCCAGCAGTTTACGGCCGGGGACAAATTCACCCCTCCACTTT.